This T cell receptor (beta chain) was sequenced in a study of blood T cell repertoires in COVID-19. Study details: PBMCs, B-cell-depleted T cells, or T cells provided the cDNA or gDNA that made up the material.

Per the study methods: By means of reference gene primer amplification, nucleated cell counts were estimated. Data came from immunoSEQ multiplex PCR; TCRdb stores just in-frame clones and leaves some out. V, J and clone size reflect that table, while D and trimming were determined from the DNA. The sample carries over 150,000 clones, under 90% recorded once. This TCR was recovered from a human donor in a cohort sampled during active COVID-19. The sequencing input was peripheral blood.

The CDR3 sequence: CASRDPLAGGCNEQFF. The CDR3 nucleotides are TGCGCCAGCAGGGACCCACTAGCGGGGGGTTGCAATGAGCAGTTCTTC. The chain joins TRBV10-1 to TRBJ2-1; 12 bases fit TRBD2. Per germline, CDR1 WNHNN and CDR2 SYGVQD (reference sequence). Trimming took 6 bases from V and 6 from J; bases not matched to a gene: 9. This CDR3 region has 16 residues.